This entry lists 10 T cell receptor beta chains sequenced from one sample in a study of spatial heterogeneity in lung cancer. Study outcomes and limitations: Counts of expanded alpha and beta TCRs within tumors tracked the tumor nonsynonymous mutation count.

Documented time point: sample taken at primary tumor resection. A single record per CDR3 protein comes from TCRdb applying MiXCR to the 5' RACE reads. The sample records 4,500 to 5,500 distinct CDR3 sequences, around 9.8% being singletons. These receptors lack a known antigen. The sample was lung tumor tissue, taken at surgery. These receptors were collected from a female donor with early-stage non-small cell lung cancer.

Relative to its sample, this clonotype is large. J is TRBJ2-5 and V is TRBV7-9, with 8 bases lining up with TRBD2. CDR1 and CDR2 (germline): SEHNR, FQNEAQ (reference sequence). V shed 5 bases, J shed 3 bases, and the junction held 5 bases outside the gene matches. This CDR3 spans 14 amino acids. CDR3: CASSPGGAKETQYF. CDR3 nucleotides: TGTGCCAGCAGCCCGGGGGGGGCCAAAGAGACCCAGTACTTC.

The chain employs TRBV5-1 and TRBJ1-1; D call uncertain. The germline V gene encodes CDR1 SGHRS and CDR2 YFSETQ. This CDR3 has 11 amino acids. Trimming left V 8 bases short and J 0 bases short, with 5 bases between. CDR3 nucleotides: TGCGCCAGTGGGTTGAACACTGAAGCTTTCTTT. This gives the protein CASGLNTEAFF.

In this sample, this clonotype turned up many times. The chain employs TRBV4-2 and TRBJ1-2; 8 positions match TRBD1. CDR3 length: 18 amino acids. Germline CDR1 is LGHNA and CDR2 is YNFKEQ. Trimming cost V 0 bases and J 4 bases; bases outside gene matches: 13. The CDR3 region has the DNA TGTGCCAGCAGCCAAGATCGAGGACAGGGCAGGATACCCTATGGCTACACCTTC. This encodes CASSQDRGQGRIPYGYTF.

V is TRBV20-1 and J is TRBJ1-1; D unclear. This CDR3 region has 13 residues. Germline CDR1 reads DFQATT; CDR2 reads SNEGSKA (reference sequence). V was cut by 3 bases and J by 4 bases, with 12 bases left in between. The CDR3 loop is CSASRPTGTEAFF. The DNA of the CDR3 is TGCAGTGCTAGTAGGCCGACGGGCACTGAAGCTTTCTTT.

This clonotype came up a few times. The rearrangement joins TRBV19 to TRBJ1-5, with D unclear. Deletions cut 5 bases from V and 3 bases from J, with 14 bases between. CDR3 length: 15 amino acids. Germline V CDR1 and CDR2: LNHDA, SQIVND (reference sequence). For the CDR3, the DNA is TGTGCCAGTAGTGCCTCGGGAGGTTTCAATCAGCCCCAGCATTTT. This codes for CASSASGGFNQPQHF.

This clonotype is medium-sized within its sample. The rearrangement links TRBV18 to TRBJ1-2; perhaps TRBD1 as D (5 bases). Germline-derived CDR1 and CDR2 are KGHSH and LQKENI. The CDR3 has 15 residues. The V and J ends lost 3 bases and 4 bases respectively, with 15 bases between them. Written as DNA, the CDR3 is TGTGCCAGCTCACCCGGGACGGCAAACACCTATGGCTACACCTTC. Protein product: CASSPGTANTYGYTF. The full variable domain, completed using reference TRBV18 and TRBJ1-2, is NAGVMQNPRHLVRRRGQEARLRCSPMKGHSHVYWYRQLPEEGLKFMVYLQKENIIDESGMPKERFSAEFPKEGPSILRIQQVVRGDSAAYFCASSPGTANTYGYTFGSGTRLTVV.

This clonotype came up many times. This chain connects TRBV6-2 or TRBV6-3 to TRBJ2-2, with TRBD2 as a possible D gene (5 bases). The germline V gene encodes CDR1 MNHEY and CDR2 SVGEGT. The V gene lost 2 bases and the J gene lost 3 bases, with 10 bases spanning the gap. The CDR3 sequence is 15 residues long. CDR3 region: CASSYERDDTGELFF. CDR3 nucleotide sequence: TGTGCCAGCAGTTACGAGAGGGATGACACCGGGGAGCTGTTTTTT.

In this sample, this clonotype turned up a few times. The chain combines TRBV7-2 with TRBJ1-1; D unclear. V lost 1 base to trimming and J lost 1 base, with 4 bases between them. The CDR3 runs 13 residues. The V gene's germline CDR1 is SGHTA and CDR2 FQGNSA. The CDR3 DNA is TGTGCCAGCAGCTTAGTGGGGAACACTGAAGCTTTCTTT. This codes for CASSLVGNTEAFF.

This clonotype has at least ten counts. The genes are TRBV20-1 and TRBJ2-2, with 10 bases matching TRBD2. The germline gives CDR1 DFQATT, CDR2 SNEGSKA (reference sequence). V lost 0 bases to trimming and J lost 3 bases; unmatched junction nucleotides: 7. The CDR3 sequence is 17 residues long. CDR3 loop: CSARDRTSGRDTGELFF. CDR3 bases: TGCAGTGCTAGAGATAGGACTAGCGGCAGGGACACCGGGGAGCTGTTTTTT.

A few counts support this clonotype. The chain recombines TRBV6-1 with TRBJ2-3; D is undetermined. Germline values: CDR1 MNHNS, CDR2 SASEGT. Deletions cut 6 bases from V and 6 bases from J, with 7 bases between. The CDR3 covers 11 residues. CDR3 bases: TGTGCCAGCAGGTATCTGGATACGCAGTATTTT. Translation: CASRYLDTQYF.